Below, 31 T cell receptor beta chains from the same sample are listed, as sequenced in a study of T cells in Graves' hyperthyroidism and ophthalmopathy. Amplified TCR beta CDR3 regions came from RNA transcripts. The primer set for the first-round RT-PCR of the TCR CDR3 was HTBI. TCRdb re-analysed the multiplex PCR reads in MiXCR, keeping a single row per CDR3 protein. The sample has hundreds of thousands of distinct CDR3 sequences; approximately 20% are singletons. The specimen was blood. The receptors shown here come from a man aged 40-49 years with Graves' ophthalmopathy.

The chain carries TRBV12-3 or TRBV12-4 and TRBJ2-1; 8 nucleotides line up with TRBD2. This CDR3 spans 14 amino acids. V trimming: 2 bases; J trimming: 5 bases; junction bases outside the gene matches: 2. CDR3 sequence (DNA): TGTGCCAGCAGTTTAAGGACTAGCAACAATGAGCAGTTCTTC. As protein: CASSLRTSNNEQFF.

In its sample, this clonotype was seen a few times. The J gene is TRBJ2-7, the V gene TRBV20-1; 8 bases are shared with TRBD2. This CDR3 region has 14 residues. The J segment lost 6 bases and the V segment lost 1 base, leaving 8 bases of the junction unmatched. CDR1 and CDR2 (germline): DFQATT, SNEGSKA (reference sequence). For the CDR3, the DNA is TGCAGTGCTAGAGGGCGAGCGGGAGCAGCCGAGCAGTACTTC. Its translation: CSARGRAGAAEQYF.

The CDR3 coding sequence is TGTGCCAGCAGACTACAGGGTTCCTCCTACAATGAGCAGTTCTTC. Residues: CASRLQGSSYNEQFF. The gene calls are TRBV5-6 and TRBJ2-1, with a weak D call TRBD1 (6 bases). Germline CDR1 and CDR2: SGHDT and YYEEEE. This CDR3 region has 15 residues. Trimming shortened V by 5 bases and J by 0 bases, and 12 bases separated the two germline ends.

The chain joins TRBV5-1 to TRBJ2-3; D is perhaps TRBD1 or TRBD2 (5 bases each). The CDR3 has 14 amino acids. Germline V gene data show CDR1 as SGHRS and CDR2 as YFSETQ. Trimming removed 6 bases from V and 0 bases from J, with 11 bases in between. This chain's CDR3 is CASNRDLSTDTQYF. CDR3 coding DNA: TGCGCCAGCAACCGGGACCTAAGCACAGATACGCAGTATTTT.

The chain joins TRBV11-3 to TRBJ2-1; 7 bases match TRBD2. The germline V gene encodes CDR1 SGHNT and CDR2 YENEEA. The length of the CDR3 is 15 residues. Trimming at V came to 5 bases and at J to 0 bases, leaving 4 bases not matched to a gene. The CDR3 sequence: CASSATGGSYNEQFF. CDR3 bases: TGTGCCAGCAGCGCCACGGGGGGCTCCTACAATGAGCAGTTCTTC. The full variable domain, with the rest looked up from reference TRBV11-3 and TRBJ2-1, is EAGVVQSPRYKIIEKKQPVAFWCNPISGHNTLYWYLQNLGQGPELLIRYENEEAVDDSQLPKDRFSAERLKGVDSTLKIQPAELGDSAVYLCASSATGGSYNEQFFGPGTRLTVL.

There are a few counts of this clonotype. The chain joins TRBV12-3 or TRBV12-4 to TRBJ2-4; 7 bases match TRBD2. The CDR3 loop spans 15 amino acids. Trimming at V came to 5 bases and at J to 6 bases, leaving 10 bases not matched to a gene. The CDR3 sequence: CASSVRDYGGNIQYF. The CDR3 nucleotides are TGTGCCAGCAGTGTCCGGGACTATGGGGGAAACATTCAGTACTTC.

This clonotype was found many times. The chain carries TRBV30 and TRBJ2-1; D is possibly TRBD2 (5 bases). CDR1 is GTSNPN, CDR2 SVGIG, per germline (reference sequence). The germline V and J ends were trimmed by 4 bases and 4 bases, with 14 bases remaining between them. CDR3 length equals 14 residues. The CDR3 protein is CAWKLGGSYNEQFF. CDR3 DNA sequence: TGTGCCTGGAAACTTGGCGGGTCATACAATGAGCAGTTCTTC.

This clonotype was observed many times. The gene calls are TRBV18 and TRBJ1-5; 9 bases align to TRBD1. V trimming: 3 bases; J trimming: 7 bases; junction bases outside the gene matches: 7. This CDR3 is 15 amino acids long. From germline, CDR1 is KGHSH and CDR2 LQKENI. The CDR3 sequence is CASSPFDRGGQPQHF. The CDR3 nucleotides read TGTGCCAGCTCACCCTTCGACAGGGGGGGACAGCCCCAGCATTTT.

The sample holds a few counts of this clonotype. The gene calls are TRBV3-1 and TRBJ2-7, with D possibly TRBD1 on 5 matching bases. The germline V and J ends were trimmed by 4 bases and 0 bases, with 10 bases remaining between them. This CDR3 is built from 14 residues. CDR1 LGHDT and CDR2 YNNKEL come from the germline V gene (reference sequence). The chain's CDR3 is CASSLNRLSYEQYF. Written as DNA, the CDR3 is TGTGCCAGCAGCCTAAACAGGCTCTCCTACGAGCAGTACTTC.

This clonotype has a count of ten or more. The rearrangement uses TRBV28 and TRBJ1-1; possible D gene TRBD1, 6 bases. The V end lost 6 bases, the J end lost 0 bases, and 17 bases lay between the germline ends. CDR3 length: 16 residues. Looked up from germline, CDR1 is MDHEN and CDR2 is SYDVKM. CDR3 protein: CASRPTRGSMNTEAFF. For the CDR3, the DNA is TGTGCCAGCAGACCTACTAGGGGGTCGATGAACACTGAAGCTTTCTTT.

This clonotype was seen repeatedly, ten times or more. CDR3 DNA: TGCGCCAGCAGCTTCGGGCCCACTGCGAATGAGCAGTTCTTC. Amino acid sequence: CASSFGPTANEQFF. J is TRBJ2-1 and V is TRBV5-1; no clear D. Germline V gene lookup returns CDR1 SGHRS and CDR2 YFSETQ. The CDR3 is 14 residues long. The V end lost 2 bases, the J end lost 7 bases, and 13 bases lay between the germline ends.

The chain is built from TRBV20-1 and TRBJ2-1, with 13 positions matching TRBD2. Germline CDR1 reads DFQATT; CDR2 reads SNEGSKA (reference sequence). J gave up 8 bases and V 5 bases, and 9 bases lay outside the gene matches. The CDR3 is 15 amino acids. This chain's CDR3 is CSALSGTSGIDEQFF. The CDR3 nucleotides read TGCAGTGCTTTATCCGGGACTAGCGGGATTGATGAGCAGTTCTTC.

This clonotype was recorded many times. CDR3 sequence: CASSPIGPASTDTQYF. The CDR3, as DNA: TGTGCCAGCTCACCGATCGGGCCCGCTAGCACAGATACGCAGTATTTT. V is TRBV18 and J is TRBJ2-3; D is unresolved. This CDR3 has 16 amino acids. The V and J ends lost 3 bases and 0 bases respectively, with 13 bases between them. The germline CDR1 and CDR2 sequences are KGHSH and LQKENI.

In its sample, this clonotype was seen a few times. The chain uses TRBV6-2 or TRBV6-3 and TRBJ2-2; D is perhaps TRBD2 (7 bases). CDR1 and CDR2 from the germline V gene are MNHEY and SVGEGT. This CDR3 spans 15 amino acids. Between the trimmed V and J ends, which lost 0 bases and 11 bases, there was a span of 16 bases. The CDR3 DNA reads TGTGCCAGCAGTTACTCGGCCGGGGGGCACGGCGAGCTGTTTTTT. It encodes CASSYSAGGHGELFF.

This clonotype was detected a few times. The CDR3 DNA reads as TGCAGTGCTCCAGGGGGGCCCCAAGAGACCCAGTACTTC. Its translation: CSAPGGPQETQYF. The chain employs TRBV20-1 and TRBJ2-5; tentative D call: TRBD1 (7 bases). Germline values: CDR1 DFQATT, CDR2 SNEGSKA (reference sequence). The CDR3 totals 13 residues. V shed 5 bases and J shed 1 base, with 11 bases lying between them.

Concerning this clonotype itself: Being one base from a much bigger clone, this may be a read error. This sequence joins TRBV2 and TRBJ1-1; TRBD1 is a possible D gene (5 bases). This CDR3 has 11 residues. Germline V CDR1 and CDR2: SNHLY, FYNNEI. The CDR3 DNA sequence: TGTACCAGCAAGGGGTGGCGAGAAGCTTTCTTT. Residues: CTSKGWREAFF. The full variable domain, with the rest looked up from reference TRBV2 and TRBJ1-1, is EPEVTQTPSHQVTQMGQEVILRCVPISNHLYFYWYRQILGQKVEFLVSFYNNEISEKSEIFDDQFSVERPDGSNFTLKIRSTKLEDSAMYFCTSKGWREAFFGQGTRLTVV.

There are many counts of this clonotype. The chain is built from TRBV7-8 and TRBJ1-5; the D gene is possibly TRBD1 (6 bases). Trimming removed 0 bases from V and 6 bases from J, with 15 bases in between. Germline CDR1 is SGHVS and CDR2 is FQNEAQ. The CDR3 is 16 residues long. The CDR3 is CASSLAVFSGAQPQHF. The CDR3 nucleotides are TGTGCCAGCAGCTTAGCTGTGTTTTCGGGGGCTCAGCCCCAGCATTTT.

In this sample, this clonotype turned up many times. The CDR3 loop reads CAGLTGNEQYF. CDR3 nucleotide sequence: TGTGCCGGCCTCACGGGGAACGAGCAGTACTTC. The chain employs TRBV30 and TRBJ2-7; TRBD2 might be the D (5 bases). This CDR3 region has 11 residues. Germline CDR1 reads GTSNPN; CDR2 reads SVGIG (reference sequence). The ends were cut back, 8 bases at V and 5 bases at J, with 13 bases in the middle.

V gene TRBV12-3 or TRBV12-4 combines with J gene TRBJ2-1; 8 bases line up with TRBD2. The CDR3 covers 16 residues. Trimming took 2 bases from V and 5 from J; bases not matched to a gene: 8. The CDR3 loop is CASSLFGRARNNEQFF. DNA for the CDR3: TGTGCCAGCAGTTTATTCGGGAGGGCCCGAAACAATGAGCAGTTCTTC.

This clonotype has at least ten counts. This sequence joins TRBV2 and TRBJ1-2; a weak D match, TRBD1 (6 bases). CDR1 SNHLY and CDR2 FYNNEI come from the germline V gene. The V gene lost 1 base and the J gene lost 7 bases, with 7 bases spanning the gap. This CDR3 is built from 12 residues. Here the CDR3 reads CASSEDRAGYTF. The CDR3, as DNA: TGTGCCAGCAGTGAAGACAGGGCTGGCTACACCTTC.

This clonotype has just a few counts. CDR3 loop: CATRQATNEKLFF. DNA for the CDR3: TGTGCCACCCGACAGGCAACTAATGAAAAACTGTTTTTT. The V gene is TRBV10-3, the J gene TRBJ1-4, with a weak D call TRBD1 (6 bases). Trimming left V 10 bases short and J 0 bases short, with 9 bases between. Germline V lookup: CDR1 ENHRY, CDR2 SYGVKD. This CDR3 region has 13 residues.

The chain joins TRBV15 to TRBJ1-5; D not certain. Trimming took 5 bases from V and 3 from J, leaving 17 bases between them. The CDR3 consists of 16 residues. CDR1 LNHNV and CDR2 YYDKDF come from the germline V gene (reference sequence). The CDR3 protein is CATSSEVAIHNQPQHF. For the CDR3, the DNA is TGTGCCACCAGCTCAGAGGTGGCCATACACAATCAGCCCCAGCATTTT.

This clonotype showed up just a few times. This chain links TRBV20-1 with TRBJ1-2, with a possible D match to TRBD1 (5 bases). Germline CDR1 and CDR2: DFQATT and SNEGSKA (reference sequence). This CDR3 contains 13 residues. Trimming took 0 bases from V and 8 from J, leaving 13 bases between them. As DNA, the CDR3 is TGCAGTGCTAGAGAGGGGCCAGGGAACGGCTACACCTTC. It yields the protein CSAREGPGNGYTF.

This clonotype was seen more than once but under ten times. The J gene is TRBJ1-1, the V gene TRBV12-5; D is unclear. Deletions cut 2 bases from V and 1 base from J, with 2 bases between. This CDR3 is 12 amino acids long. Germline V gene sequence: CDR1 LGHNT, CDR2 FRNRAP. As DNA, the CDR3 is TGTGCTAGTGGTTTGCAGAACACTGAAGCTTTCTTT. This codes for CASGLQNTEAFF.

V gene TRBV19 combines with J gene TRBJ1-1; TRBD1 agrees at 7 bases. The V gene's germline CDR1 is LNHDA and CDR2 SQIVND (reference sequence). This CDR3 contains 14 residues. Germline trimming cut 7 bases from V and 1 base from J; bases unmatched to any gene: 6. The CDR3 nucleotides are TGTGCCAGTATCCCGGGACAGTGGAACACTGAAGCTTTCTTT. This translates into CASIPGQWNTEAFF. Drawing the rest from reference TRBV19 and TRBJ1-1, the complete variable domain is DGGITQSPKYLFRKEGQNVTLSCEQNLNHDAMYWYRQDPGQGLRLIYYSQIVNDFQKGDIAEGYSVSREKKESFPLTVTSAQKNPTAFYLCASIPGQWNTEAFFGQGTRLTVV.

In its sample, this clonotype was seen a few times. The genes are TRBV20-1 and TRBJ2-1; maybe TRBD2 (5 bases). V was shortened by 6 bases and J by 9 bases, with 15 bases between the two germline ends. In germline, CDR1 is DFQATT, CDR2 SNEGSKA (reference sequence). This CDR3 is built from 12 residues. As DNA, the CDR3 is TGCAGTGCAAGCAAGTTGGCGGGTGAGCAGTTCTTC. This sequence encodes CSASKLAGEQFF.

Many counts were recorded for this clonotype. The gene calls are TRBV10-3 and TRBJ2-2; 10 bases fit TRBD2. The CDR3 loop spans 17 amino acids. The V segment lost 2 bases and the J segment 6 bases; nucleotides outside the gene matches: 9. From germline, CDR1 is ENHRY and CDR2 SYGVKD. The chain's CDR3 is CAISEGPSGGGAGELFF. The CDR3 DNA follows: TGTGCCATCAGTGAGGGCCCTAGCGGGGGAGGTGCCGGGGAGCTGTTTTTT.

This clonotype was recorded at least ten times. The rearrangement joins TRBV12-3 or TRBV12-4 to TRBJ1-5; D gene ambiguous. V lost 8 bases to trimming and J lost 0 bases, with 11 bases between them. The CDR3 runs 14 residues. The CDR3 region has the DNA TGTGCCAGCGCTGACAAGTATAGCAATCAGCCCCAGCATTTT. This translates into CASADKYSNQPQHF.

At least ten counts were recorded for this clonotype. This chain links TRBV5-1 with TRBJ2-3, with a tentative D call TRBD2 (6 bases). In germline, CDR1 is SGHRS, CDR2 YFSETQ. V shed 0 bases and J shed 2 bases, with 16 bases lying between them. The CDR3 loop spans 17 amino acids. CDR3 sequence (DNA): TGCGCCAGCAGCTTGGTTGGAGGGAGGAGAATCACAGATACGCAGTATTTT. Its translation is CASSLVGGRRITDTQYF.

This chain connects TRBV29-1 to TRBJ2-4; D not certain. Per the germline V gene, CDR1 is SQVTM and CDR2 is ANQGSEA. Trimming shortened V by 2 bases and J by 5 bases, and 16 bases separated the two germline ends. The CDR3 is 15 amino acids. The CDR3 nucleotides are TGCAGCGTTGAAAGCCCTGACCCCCCGCAAAACATTCAGTACTTC. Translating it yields CSVESPDPPQNIQYF.

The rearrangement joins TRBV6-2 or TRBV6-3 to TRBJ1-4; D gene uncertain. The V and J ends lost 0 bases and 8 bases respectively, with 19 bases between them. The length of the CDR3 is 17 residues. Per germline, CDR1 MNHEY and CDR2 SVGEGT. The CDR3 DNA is TGTGCCAGCAGTTACTCTGAACGACACCCAAGAGAGGAAAAACTGTTTTTT. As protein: CASSYSERHPREEKLFF.